This T cell receptor beta chain was recorded in a study of T-cell reconstitution after alpha-beta-depleted transplantation in children. Whole-study findings and limits: Hyperexpanded clones declined; after one year, newly produced T cells mostly supplied diversity. Expanded graft clones numbering several hundred reportedly gave rise to alpha-beta T cells about two months after transplant. Day-60 TCRbeta diversity that was high in some patients was derived from surviving recipient T cells and thymic progenitors.

This clonotype turned up a few times. Its specificity is not known. The ends lost 1 base at V and 1 base at J; junction bases unmatched: 5. Germline V lookup: CDR1 MNHEY, CDR2 SVGAGI. The CDR3 is 17 residues long. The TCRbeta library was prepared with unique molecular identifiers. One entry per CDR3 protein, called by TCRdb with MiXCR from the PCR reads. The data contain 200,000 to 250,000 distinct CDR3 sequences, about 8.2% of them singletons. The sample in question was PBMCs, mostly from graft donor cells, obtained 360 days after TCRalphabeta/CD19-depleted stem cell transplant. This sequence joins TRBV6-5 and TRBJ2-3, with 10 bases matching TRBD2. The TCR sequence derives from a male patient aged 2-9 years who had a stem cell transplant for acute myeloid leukemia, so the T cells may come from the graft donor. CDR3: CASSYFPGTSGTDTQYF. The CDR3 DNA follows: TGTGCCAGCAGTTACTTCCCCGGGACTAGCGGCACAGATACGCAGTATTTT.